This T cell receptor beta chain was obtained from a study of T cells in Graves' hyperthyroidism and ophthalmopathy. The germline V gene has CDR1 DFQATT and CDR2 SNEGSKA (reference sequence). This CDR3 region has 12 residues. V shed 5 bases, J shed 4 bases, and the junction held 2 bases outside the gene matches. The CDR3 regions of TCR beta were amplified from RNA transcripts. HTBI primers were employed in a first-round RT-PCR of the TCR CDR3. TCRdb itself ran the multiplex PCR reads through MiXCR, one entry per CDR3 protein. The table lists about 530,000 distinct CDR3 sequences, over 15% of them singletons.

This clonotype was sampled from a woman younger than 35 with Graves' ophthalmopathy. This chain connects TRBV20-1 to TRBJ1-1, with 9 bases fitting TRBD1. Material: blood. The DNA for the CDR3 is TGCAGTGCTTGGGACAGGGTCACTGAAGCTTTCTTT. It specifies CSAWDRVTEAFF.